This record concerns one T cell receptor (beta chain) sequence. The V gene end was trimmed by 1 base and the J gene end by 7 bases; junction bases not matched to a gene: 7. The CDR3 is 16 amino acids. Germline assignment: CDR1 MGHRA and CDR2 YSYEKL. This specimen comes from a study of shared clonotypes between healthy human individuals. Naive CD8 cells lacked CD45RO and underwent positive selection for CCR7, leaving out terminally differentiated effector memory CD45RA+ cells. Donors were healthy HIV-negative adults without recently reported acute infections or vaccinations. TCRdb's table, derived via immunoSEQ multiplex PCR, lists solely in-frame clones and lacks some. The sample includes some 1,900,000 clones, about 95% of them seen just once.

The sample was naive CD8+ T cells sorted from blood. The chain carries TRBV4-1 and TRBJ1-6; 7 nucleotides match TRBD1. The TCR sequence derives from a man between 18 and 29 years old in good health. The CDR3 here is CASSQAPQGLNSPLHF. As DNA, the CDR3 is TGCGCCAGCAGCCAAGCCCCACAGGGGCTGAATTCACCCCTCCACTTT.